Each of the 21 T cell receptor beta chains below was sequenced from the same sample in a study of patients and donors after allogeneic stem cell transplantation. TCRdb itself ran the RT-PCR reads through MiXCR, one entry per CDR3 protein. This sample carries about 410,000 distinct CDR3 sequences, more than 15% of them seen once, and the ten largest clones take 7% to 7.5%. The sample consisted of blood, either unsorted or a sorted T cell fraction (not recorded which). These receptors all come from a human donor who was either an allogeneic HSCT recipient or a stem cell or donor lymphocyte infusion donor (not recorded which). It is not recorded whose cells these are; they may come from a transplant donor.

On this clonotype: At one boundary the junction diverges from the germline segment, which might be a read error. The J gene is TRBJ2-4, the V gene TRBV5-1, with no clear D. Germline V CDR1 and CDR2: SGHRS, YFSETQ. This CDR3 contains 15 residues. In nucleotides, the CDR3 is TGCGCCAGCAGCTTGCCACACTTAGCCAAATACATTCAGTACTTC. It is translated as CASSLPHLAKYIQYF.

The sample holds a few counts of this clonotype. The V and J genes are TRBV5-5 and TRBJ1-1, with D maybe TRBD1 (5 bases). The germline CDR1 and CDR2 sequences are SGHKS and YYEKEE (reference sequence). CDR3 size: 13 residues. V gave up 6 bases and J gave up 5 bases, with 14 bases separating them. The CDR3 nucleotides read TGTGCCAGCAAAGAGGGACCCCATACTGAAGCTTTCTTT. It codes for CASKEGPHTEAFF.

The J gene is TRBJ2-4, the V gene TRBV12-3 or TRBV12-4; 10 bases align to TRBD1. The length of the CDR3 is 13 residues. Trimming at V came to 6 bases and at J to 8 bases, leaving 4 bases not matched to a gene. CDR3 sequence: CASRGTGVDIQYF. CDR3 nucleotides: TGTGCCAGCAGGGGGACAGGGGTGGACATTCAGTACTTC.

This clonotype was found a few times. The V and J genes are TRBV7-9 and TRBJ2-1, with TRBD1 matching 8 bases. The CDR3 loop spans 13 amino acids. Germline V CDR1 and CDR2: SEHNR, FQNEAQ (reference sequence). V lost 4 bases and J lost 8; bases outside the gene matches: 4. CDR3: CASSYDRGDEQFF. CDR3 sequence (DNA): TGTGCCAGCAGCTACGACAGGGGAGATGAGCAGTTCTTC.

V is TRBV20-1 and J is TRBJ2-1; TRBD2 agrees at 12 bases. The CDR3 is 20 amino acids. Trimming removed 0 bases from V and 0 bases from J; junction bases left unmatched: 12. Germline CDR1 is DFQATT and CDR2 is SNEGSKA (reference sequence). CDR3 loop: CSARDLMASGRASSYNEQFF. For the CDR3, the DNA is TGCAGTGCTAGAGATCTCATGGCTAGCGGGAGGGCGAGCTCCTACAATGAGCAGTTCTTC.

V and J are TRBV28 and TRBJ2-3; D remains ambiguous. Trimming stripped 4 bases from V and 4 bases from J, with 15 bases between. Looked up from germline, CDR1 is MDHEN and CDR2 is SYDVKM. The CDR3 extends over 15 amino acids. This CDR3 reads CASSSLAPQADTQYF. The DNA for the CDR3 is TGTGCCAGCAGTTCCCTGGCCCCACAAGCAGATACGCAGTATTTT.

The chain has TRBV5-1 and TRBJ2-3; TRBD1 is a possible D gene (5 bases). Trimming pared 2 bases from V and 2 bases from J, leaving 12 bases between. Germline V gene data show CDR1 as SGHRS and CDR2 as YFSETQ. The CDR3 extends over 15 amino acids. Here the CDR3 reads CASSLRQLTTDTQYF. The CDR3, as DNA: TGCGCCAGCAGCTTAAGACAGCTCACCACAGATACGCAGTATTTT.

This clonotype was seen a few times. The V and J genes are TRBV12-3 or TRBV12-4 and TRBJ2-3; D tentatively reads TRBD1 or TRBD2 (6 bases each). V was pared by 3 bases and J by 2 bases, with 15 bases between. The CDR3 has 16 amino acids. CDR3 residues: CASSFFRGPNTDTQYF. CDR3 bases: TGTGCCAGCAGTTTCTTTCGGGGGCCCAACACAGATACGCAGTATTTT.

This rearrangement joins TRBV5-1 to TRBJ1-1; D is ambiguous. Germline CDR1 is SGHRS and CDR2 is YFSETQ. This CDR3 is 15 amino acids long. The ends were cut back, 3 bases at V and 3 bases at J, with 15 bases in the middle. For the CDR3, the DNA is TGCGCCAGCAGCTCGGGCCCAGTAAAGGACACTGAAGCTTTCTTT. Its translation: CASSSGPVKDTEAFF.

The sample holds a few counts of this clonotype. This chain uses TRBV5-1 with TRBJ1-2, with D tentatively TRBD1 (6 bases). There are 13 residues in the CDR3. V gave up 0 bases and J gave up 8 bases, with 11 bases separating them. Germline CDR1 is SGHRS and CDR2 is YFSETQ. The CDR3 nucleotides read TGCGCCAGCAGCTTGGTGTCAGGGGAAGGCTACACCTTC. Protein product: CASSLVSGEGYTF.

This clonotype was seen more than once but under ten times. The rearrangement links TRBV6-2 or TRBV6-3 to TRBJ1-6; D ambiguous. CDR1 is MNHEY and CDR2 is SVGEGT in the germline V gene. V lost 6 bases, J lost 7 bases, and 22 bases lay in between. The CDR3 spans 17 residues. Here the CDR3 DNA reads TGTGCCAGCAGACCACAACCGTTTGGGCGGTCGAATTCACCCCTCCACTTT. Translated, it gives CASRPQPFGRSNSPLHF.

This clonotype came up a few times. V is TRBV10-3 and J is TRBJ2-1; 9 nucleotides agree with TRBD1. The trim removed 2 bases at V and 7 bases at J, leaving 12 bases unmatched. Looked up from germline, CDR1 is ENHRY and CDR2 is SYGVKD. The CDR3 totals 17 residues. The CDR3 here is CAISELEQGARRNEQFF. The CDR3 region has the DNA TGTGCCATCAGTGAGCTGGAACAGGGGGCGAGACGGAATGAGCAGTTCTTC.

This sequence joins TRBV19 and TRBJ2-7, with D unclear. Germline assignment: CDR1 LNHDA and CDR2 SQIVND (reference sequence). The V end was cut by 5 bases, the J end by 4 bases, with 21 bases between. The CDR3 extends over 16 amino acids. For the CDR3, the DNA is TGTGCCAGTAGTTCAGTTTCGAACTCCCCCGGATACGAGCAGTACTTC. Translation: CASSSVSNSPGYEQYF.

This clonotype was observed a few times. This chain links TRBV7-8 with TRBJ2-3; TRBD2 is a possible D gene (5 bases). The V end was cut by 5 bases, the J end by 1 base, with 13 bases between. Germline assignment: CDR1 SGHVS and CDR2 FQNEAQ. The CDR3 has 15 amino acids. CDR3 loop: CASSKYREGTDTQYF. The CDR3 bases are TGTGCCAGCAGCAAATACCGGGAAGGCACAGATACGCAGTATTTT.

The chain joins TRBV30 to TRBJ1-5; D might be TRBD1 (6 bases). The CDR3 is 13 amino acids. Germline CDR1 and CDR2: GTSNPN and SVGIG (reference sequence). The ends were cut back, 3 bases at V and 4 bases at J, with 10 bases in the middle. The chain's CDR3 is CAWSGRGNQPQHF. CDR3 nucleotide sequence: TGTGCCTGGAGCGGCAGGGGTAATCAGCCCCAGCATTTT.

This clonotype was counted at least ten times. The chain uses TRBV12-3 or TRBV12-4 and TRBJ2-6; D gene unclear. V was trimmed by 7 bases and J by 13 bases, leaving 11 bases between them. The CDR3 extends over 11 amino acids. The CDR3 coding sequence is TGTGCCAGCACCCATTTGGGGGTCCTGACTTTC. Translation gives CASTHLGVLTF.

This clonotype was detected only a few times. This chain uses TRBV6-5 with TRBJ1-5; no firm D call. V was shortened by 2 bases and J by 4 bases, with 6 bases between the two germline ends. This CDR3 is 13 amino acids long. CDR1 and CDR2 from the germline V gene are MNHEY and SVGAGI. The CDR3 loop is CASSYGLNQPQHF. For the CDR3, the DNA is TGTGCCAGCAGTTACGGGCTTAATCAGCCCCAGCATTTT.

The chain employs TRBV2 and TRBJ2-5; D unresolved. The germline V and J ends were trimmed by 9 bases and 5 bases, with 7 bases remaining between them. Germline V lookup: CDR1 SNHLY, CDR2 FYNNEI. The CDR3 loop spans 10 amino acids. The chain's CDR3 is CARGHETQYF. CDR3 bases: TGTGCCAGGGGTCACGAGACCCAGTACTTC.

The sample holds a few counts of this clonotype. The CDR3 DNA sequence: TGCAGTGCTATCTTCAGGGGCACTGAAGCTTTCTTT. Protein: CSAIFRGTEAFF. The chain employs TRBV20-1 and TRBJ1-1, with D maybe TRBD1 (6 bases). V lost 4 bases to trimming and J lost 4 bases, with 10 bases between them. The CDR3 has 12 residues. Germline values: CDR1 DFQATT, CDR2 SNEGSKA (reference sequence).

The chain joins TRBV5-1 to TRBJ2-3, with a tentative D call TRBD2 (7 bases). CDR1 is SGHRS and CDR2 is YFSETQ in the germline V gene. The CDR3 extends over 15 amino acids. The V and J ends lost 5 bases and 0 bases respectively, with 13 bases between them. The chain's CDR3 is CASRGGGRSTDTQYF. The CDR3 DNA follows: TGCGCCAGCAGGGGGGGGGGCAGGAGCACAGATACGCAGTATTTT.

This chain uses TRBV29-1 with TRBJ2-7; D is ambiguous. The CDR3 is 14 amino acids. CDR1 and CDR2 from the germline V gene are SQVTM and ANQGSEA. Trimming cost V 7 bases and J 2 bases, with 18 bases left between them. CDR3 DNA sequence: TGCAGCGCCTCCGTCTCTCAGAGGACCTACGAGCAGTACTTC. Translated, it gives CSASVSQRTYEQYF.